This T cell receptor beta chain was recovered during a study of T-cell memory formation after mild COVID-19. Whole-study findings and limits: Balance between CD4 and CD8 was seen in clones contracting day 15 to 85, and a CD4+ lean was seen in later expanders. Contracting CD4+ clones were located mainly in CM and EM, and CD8+ clones in EMRA. Specificity for SARS-CoV-2 was not confirmed among the second-wave clones peaking on day 37.

Points on this clonotype: Its specificity is unknown.

Looked up from germline, CDR1 is DFQATT and CDR2 is SNEGSKA (reference sequence). This CDR3 region has 15 residues. V lost 1 base, J lost 0 bases, and 9 bases lay in between. TCRdb reanalysed the 5' RACE reads using MiXCR and keeps one entry per CDR3 protein. The sample contains some 190,000 distinct CDR3 sequences, 16% of which appear only once. The gene calls are TRBV20-1 and TRBJ2-2; TRBD1 or TRBD2 may be the D gene (5 bases each). The material sequenced was PBMCs or a T cell subset sorted from them (not recorded which). This TCR derives from an adult woman who had mild COVID-19 (a few samples of this study predate the infection). Cell type and time point are not known. In DNA, the CDR3 is TGCAGTGCTAGAGTTGGGGGAGCGAACACCGGGGAGCTGTTTTTT. The encoded protein is CSARVGGANTGELFF.